The 31 T cell receptor beta chains reported below all come from one sample, sequenced in a study of OX40 agonist ivuxolimab in advanced cancers. The protocol was immunoSEQ multiplex PCR, while the TCRdb copy is restricted to in-frame clones and leaves out a portion. Counted here are about 100,000 clones, around 90% occurring once; the ten biggest clones make up 0.54%. Sample: CD4+ or CD8+ T cells sorted from blood, taken in a trial of the OX40 agonist ivuxolimab. These receptors all come from an adult with an advanced solid tumor such as melanoma, head and neck, liver or kidney cancer.

This clone was detected once. CDR3 loop: CASSQGLAGAFLYEQYF. The CDR3 bases are TGCGCCAGCAGCCAAGGGCTAGCGGGAGCCTTTCTCTACGAGCAGTACTTC. V and J are TRBV4-1 and TRBJ2-7; TRBD2 matches at 10 bases. With V trimmed by 1 base and J by 3 bases, 9 bases remained unmatched. Germline values: CDR1 MGHRA, CDR2 YSYEKL. CDR3 length: 17 amino acids.

The count of this clone is one. The chain recombines TRBV28 with TRBJ1-2, with a weak D call TRBD1 (5 bases). The CDR3 has 14 amino acids. Germline lookup yields CDR1 MDHEN and CDR2 SYDVKM. V lost 1 base and J 2 bases, leaving 8 bases between the germline ends. The CDR3 DNA reads as TGTGCCAGCAGTTTATTGGCAGGGAACTATGGCTACACCTTC. Its protein is CASSLLAGNYGYTF.

The chain is built from TRBV10-2 and TRBJ2-7; D is unclear. The CDR3 sequence is 13 residues long. Germline V lookup: CDR1 WSHSY, CDR2 SAAADI. The germline V and J ends were trimmed by 3 bases and 4 bases, with 10 bases remaining between them. CDR3 in DNA: TGCGCCAGCAGTGACTTCGATTTATACGAGCAGTACTTC. Its translation: CASSDFDLYEQYF.

This chain connects TRBV11-2 to TRBJ1-1; no definite D call. Germline V gene lookup returns CDR1 SGHAT and CDR2 FQNNGV. V lost 0 bases and J 3 bases, leaving 5 bases between the germline ends. This CDR3 is built from 13 residues. CDR3 in amino acids: CASSLDQYTEAFF. The CDR3, as DNA: TGTGCCAGCAGCTTAGATCAGTACACTGAAGCTTTCTTT. Full variable domain (rest looked up from reference TRBV11-2 and TRBJ1-1): EAGVAQSPRYKIIEKRQSVAFWCNPISGHATLYWYQQILGQGPKLLIQFQNNGVVDDSQLPKDRFSAERLKGVDSTLKIQPAKLEDSAVYLCASSLDQYTEAFFGQGTRLTVV.

V is TRBV5-1 and J is TRBJ2-3, with D tentatively TRBD2 (5 bases). Germline V CDR1 and CDR2: SGHRS, YFSETQ. This CDR3 is 20 amino acids long. V shed 0 bases and J shed 4 bases, with 27 bases lying between them. The CDR3 sequence is CASSLVGSRASFKGADTQYF. The CDR3 bases are TGCGCCAGCAGCTTGGTTGGAAGCCGAGCTTCTTTTAAGGGAGCAGATACGCAGTATTTT.

This chain connects TRBV18 to TRBJ1-1; tentative D call: TRBD1 (5 bases). Germline CDR1 is KGHSH and CDR2 is LQKENI. The CDR3 length is 13 residues. The V gene lost 5 bases and the J gene lost 1 base, with 8 bases spanning the gap. CDR3 amino acids: CASSTGQNTEAFF. As DNA, the CDR3 is TGTGCCAGCTCAACTGGACAGAACACTGAAGCTTTCTTT.

The genes are TRBV6-1 and TRBJ2-1; the D is unclear. The V and J ends lost 6 bases and 2 bases respectively, with 11 bases between them. CDR1 MNHNS and CDR2 SASEGT come from the germline V gene. The CDR3 is made up of 14 amino acids. CDR3 in amino acids: CASRSSGAYNEQFF. CDR3 sequence (DNA): TGTGCCAGCAGGAGTAGTGGAGCCTACAATGAGCAGTTCTTC.

Here the CDR3 reads CASSLLETQYF. The CDR3 nucleotides read TGTGCCAGCAGTTTATTGGAGACCCAGTACTTC. V gene TRBV28 combines with J gene TRBJ2-5; D remains ambiguous. The CDR3 consists of 11 residues. V was cut by 1 base and J by 5 bases, with 2 bases left in between. CDR1 is MDHEN, CDR2 SYDVKM, per germline.

J is TRBJ2-1 and V is TRBV12-2. TRBV12-2 is a recognized pseudogene. The CDR3 covers 16 residues. CDR3 protein: CASRLGGPSSYNEQFF. The CDR3 DNA reads as TGTGCAAGTCGCTTGGGTGGACCGTCCTCCTACAATGAGCAGTTCTTC.

This chain joins TRBV19 and TRBJ2-7; the D gene is possibly TRBD1 (6 bases). Germline V gene sequence: CDR1 LNHDA, CDR2 SQIVND (reference sequence). V was cut by 10 bases and J by 4 bases, with 17 bases left in between. CDR3 length: 13 amino acids. CDR3 sequence (DNA): TGTGCCACAAAGCAGGGGCCCCATTACGAGCAGTACTTC. This translates into CATKQGPHYEQYF.

Details on this clone: Other DNA sequences in this specimen translate into the identical CDR3. The V gene is TRBV28, the J gene TRBJ1-2; D is possibly TRBD1 (6 bases). Germline V lookup: CDR1 MDHEN, CDR2 SYDVKM. V lost 6 bases to trimming and J lost 3 bases, with 11 bases between them. The CDR3 extends over 13 amino acids. The CDR3 here is CASSQGRDYGYTF. The DNA of the CDR3 is TGTGCCAGCAGCCAGGGGAGGGACTATGGCTACACCTTC.

This rearrangement joins TRBV19 to TRBJ2-3; D gene uncertain. In germline, CDR1 is LNHDA, CDR2 SQIVND (reference sequence). CDR3 length: 11 residues. The V end was cut by 11 bases, the J end by 3 bases, with 9 bases between. CDR3 amino acids: CARPRTDTQYF. The CDR3 DNA reads as TGTGCCCGGCCAAGGACAGATACGCAGTATTTT.

The J gene is TRBJ2-2, the V gene TRBV11-3; TRBD1 might be the D (6 bases). V lost 3 bases and J 4 bases, leaving 15 bases between the germline ends. The V gene's germline CDR1 is SGHNT and CDR2 YENEEA. The CDR3 covers 16 residues. For the CDR3, the DNA is TGTGCCAGCAGCTTTGGGACCGGCAGGGGCACCGGGGAGCTGTTTTTT. Its protein product is CASSFGTGRGTGELFF.

This clone has more than one count but fewer than ten. The rearrangement links TRBV18 to TRBJ2-7, with D maybe TRBD2 (5 bases). The CDR3 contains 14 residues. Germline CDR1 and CDR2: KGHSH and LQKENI. Trimming shortened V by 2 bases and J by 7 bases, and 15 bases separated the two germline ends. DNA of the CDR3: TGTGCCAGCTCACCAGTCGGGATGGGTGGAGAGCAGTACTTC. Its protein is CASSPVGMGGEQYF.

The CDR3 DNA reads TGTGCCAGCAGTTCCACAAGGTCTGGGGCCAACGTCCTGACTTTC. As protein: CASSSTRSGANVLTF. This rearrangement joins TRBV14 to TRBJ2-6; D remains ambiguous. Germline CDR1 is SGHDN and CDR2 is FVKESK. Trimming shortened V by 6 bases and J by 1 base, and 10 bases separated the two germline ends. The CDR3 spans 15 residues.

The sample holds one count of this clone. The chain is built from TRBV5-1 and TRBJ2-3, with TRBD2 matching over 10 bases. The germline V gene encodes CDR1 SGHRS and CDR2 YFSETQ. V lost 3 bases, J lost 4 bases, and 11 bases stayed unmatched. This CDR3 contains 17 residues. This chain's CDR3 is CASSYDGLADPPDTQYF. The CDR3 coding sequence is TGCGCCAGCAGCTACGATGGACTAGCGGACCCACCAGATACGCAGTATTTT.

V and J are TRBV28 and TRBJ1-2; D is unresolved. The germline V gene has CDR1 MDHEN and CDR2 SYDVKM. This CDR3 has 14 residues. V lost 3 bases and J 7 bases, leaving 15 bases between the germline ends. CDR3 sequence reads: CASSFGGGRGGYTF. In DNA, the CDR3 is TGTGCCAGCAGTTTTGGAGGAGGACGTGGTGGCTACACCTTC.

The V and J genes are TRBV19 and TRBJ1-4; D call uncertain. Trimming pared 7 bases from V and 2 bases from J, leaving 14 bases between. Looked up from germline, CDR1 is LNHDA and CDR2 is SQIVND (reference sequence). The length of the CDR3 is 15 residues. DNA of the CDR3: TGTGCCAGTAATTCTCGCGGGAACACTAATGAAAAACTGTTTTTT. As protein: CASNSRGNTNEKLFF.

The chain uses TRBV5-4 and TRBJ1-1, with D tentatively TRBD1 (6 bases). CDR3 size: 13 residues. V lost 5 bases and J lost 4, with 12 bases in between. Germline V gene lookup returns CDR1 SGHNT and CDR2 YYREEE (reference sequence). For the CDR3, the DNA is TGTGCCAGCAGTTCACAGGGAGCCACTGAAGCTTTCTTT. Translated: CASSSQGATEAFF. The whole variable domain, remainder taken from reference TRBV5-4 and TRBJ1-1, is ETGVTQSPTHLIKTRGQQVTLRCSSQSGHNTVSWYQQALGQGPQFIFQYYREEENGRGNFPPRFSGLQFPNYSSELNVNALELDDSALYLCASSSQGATEAFFGQGTRLTVV.

This clone was recorded once. This chain connects TRBV9 to TRBJ2-3; D ambiguous. The germline V gene encodes CDR1 SGDLS and CDR2 YYNGEE. CDR3 length: 14 amino acids. The V end lost 4 bases, the J end lost 3 bases, and 12 bases lay between the germline ends. CDR3 DNA: TGTGCCAGCAGCCCTGTGGGCAAGACAGATACGCAGTATTTT. It translates to CASSPVGKTDTQYF.

This clone has only one observation. The chain couples TRBV11-2 to TRBJ2-1; D unresolved. V was cut by 5 bases and J by 8 bases, with 13 bases left in between. CDR1 is SGHAT and CDR2 is FQNNGV in the germline V gene. The CDR3 contains 13 residues. The CDR3 region is CASSPRPLDEQFF. CDR3 nucleotide sequence: TGTGCCAGCAGCCCCAGACCCCTTGATGAGCAGTTCTTC.

This chain joins TRBV21-1 and TRBJ2-2; the table's D call, TRBD2, has no DNA check behind it. TRBV21-1 is given as a pseudogene. This CDR3 is built from 17 residues. The CDR3 sequence is CASSKGGERVPTGELFF. The DNA of the CDR3 is TGTGCCAGCAGCAAAGGAGGCGAACGGGTCCCCACCGGGGAGCTGTTTTTT.

The chain employs TRBV19 and TRBJ1-5, with unresolved D. Per the germline V gene, CDR1 is LNHDA and CDR2 is SQIVND (reference sequence). The CDR3 has 14 residues. V gave up 5 bases and J gave up 6 bases, with 14 bases separating them. DNA for the CDR3: TGTGCCAGTAGTCGGGCCTTGTCATTTCAGCCCCAGCATTTT. As protein: CASSRALSFQPQHF. Full variable domain (remainder filled in from reference TRBV19 and TRBJ1-5): DGGITQSPKYLFRKEGQNVTLSCEQNLNHDAMYWYRQDPGQGLRLIYYSQIVNDFQKGDIAEGYSVSREKKESFPLTVTSAQKNPTAFYLCASSRALSFQPQHFGDGTRLSIL.

This chain connects TRBV7-2 to TRBJ2-2; 7 positions match TRBD1. The J segment lost 6 bases and the V segment lost 6 bases, leaving 4 bases of the junction unmatched. The CDR3 loop spans 13 amino acids. The germline V gene encodes CDR1 SGHTA and CDR2 FQGNSA. The CDR3 region has the DNA TGTGCCAGCAGTCCTAGGGGGCCCGGGGAGCTGTTTTTT. Translation gives CASSPRGPGELFF.

This clone has only one observation. J is TRBJ2-1 and V is TRBV19, with a possible D match to TRBD1 (6 bases). Germline CDR1 is LNHDA and CDR2 is SQIVND (reference sequence). This CDR3 is built from 17 residues. With 4 bases removed from V and 0 bases from J, the gap between germline ends came to 16 bases. CDR3 protein: CASSTQQGKTSYNEQFF. As DNA, the CDR3 is TGTGCCAGTAGTACCCAACAGGGAAAGACCTCCTACAATGAGCAGTTCTTC.

J is TRBJ1-4 and V is TRBV19; maybe TRBD1 (6 bases). Trimming left V 4 bases short and J 6 bases short, with 12 bases between. The CDR3 runs 14 residues. Germline V gene sequence: CDR1 LNHDA, CDR2 SQIVND (reference sequence). DNA for the CDR3: TGTGCCAGTAGTAGTACAGGGTGGGATGAAAAACTGTTTTTT. As protein: CASSSTGWDEKLFF. The whole variable domain, remainder taken from reference TRBV19 and TRBJ1-4, is DGGITQSPKYLFRKEGQNVTLSCEQNLNHDAMYWYRQDPGQGLRLIYYSQIVNDFQKGDIAEGYSVSREKKESFPLTVTSAQKNPTAFYLCASSSTGWDEKLFFGSGTQLSVL.

This rearrangement joins TRBV10-3 to TRBJ1-2, with a tentative D call TRBD1 (5 bases). Germline CDR1 reads ENHRY; CDR2 reads SYGVKD. This CDR3 is 14 amino acids long. V was shortened by 8 bases and J by 3 bases, with 16 bases between the two germline ends. CDR3 nucleotide sequence: TGTGCCATCCGCGGGGGGACCGAATACTATGGCTACACCTTC. Its translation is CAIRGGTEYYGYTF.

The rearrangement joins TRBV19 to TRBJ1-2; 8 bases line up with TRBD1. The CDR3 has 12 amino acids. The V and J ends lost 7 bases and 5 bases, in that order; junction bases with no gene match: 3. Germline V gene lookup returns CDR1 LNHDA and CDR2 SQIVND (reference sequence). The CDR3, as DNA: TGTGCCAGTACCGACAGGGGATATGGCTACACCTTC. This encodes CASTDRGYGYTF.

The chain recombines TRBV11-3 with TRBJ2-5, with 10 bases lining up with TRBD2. CDR3 size: 15 residues. V lost 5 bases to trimming and J lost 5 bases; unmatched junction nucleotides: 8. Germline V gene lookup returns CDR1 SGHNT and CDR2 YENEEA. CDR3 coding DNA: TGTGCCAGCAGCCGGAGCGGGAGGGCCTTGGAGACCCAGTACTTC. Its protein is CASSRSGRALETQYF.

The genes are TRBV30 and TRBJ2-5, with TRBD2 identical over 15 bases. CDR1 and CDR2 from the germline V gene are GTSNPN and SVGIG (reference sequence). The CDR3 is made up of 16 amino acids. The ends lost 0 bases at V and 7 bases at J; junction bases unmatched: 6. This chain's CDR3 is CAWSVGTSGGRVTQYF. The CDR3 region has the DNA TGTGCCTGGAGTGTTGGGACTAGCGGGGGGCGGGTGACCCAGTACTTC.

V is TRBV15 and J is TRBJ2-7; weak D call: TRBD1 (5 bases). Trimming removed 1 base at V and 4 bases at J, with 8 bases between. The CDR3 contains 13 residues. CDR1 is LNHNV, CDR2 YYDKDF, per germline (reference sequence). The CDR3 spells CATSRVAGYEQYF. The CDR3 DNA is TGTGCCACCAGCAGAGTGGCAGGGTACGAGCAGTACTTC.